A selection of T cell receptor beta chains follows, all from one sample in a study of cytomegalovirus exposure and HLA in healthy donors. Produced via immunoSEQ multiplex PCR; TCRdb's table is partial and in-frame only. Of 150,000 to 200,000 clones listed, 84% were seen once; the top ten hold about 0.24%. Sequences were obtained from PBMCs. These receptors all stem from a boy between 10 and 17 years old in good health and CMV-seronegative. Both conserved end residues are part of each CDR3. Each record gives: D gene, V gene, clone size, J gene, CDR3 protein, CDR3 DNA. D genes are given only for firm matches. Expanded clones are given a class, and other clones once, few, many or no size at all.

-	TRBV5-1	-	TRBJ2-1	CASSLGTLSSYNEQFF	TGCGCCAGCAGCTTGGGGACATTAAGCAGCTACAATGAGCAGTTCTTC
TRBD2	TRBV27	-	TRBJ2-7	CASSLAIAGEQYF	TGTGCCAGCAGTCTCGCTATAGCGGGGGAGCAGTACTTC
TRBD2	TRBV7-7	once	TRBJ2-1	CASSLGASGGFLGSNEQFF	TGTGCTAGCAGCTTAGGGGCTAGCGGGGGGTTCTTGGGGAGCAATGAGCAGTTCTTC
TRBD2	TRBV5-1	-	TRBJ2-7	CASSSLAGARGEQYF	TGCGCCAGCAGCTCACTAGCGGGGGCAAGGGGTGAGCAGTACTTC
TRBD2	TRBV6-5	-	TRBJ2-7	CASSRGLAGINEQYF	TGTGCCAGCAGTCGGGGACTAGCGGGGATCAACGAGCAGTACTTC
TRBD1	TRBV5-4	-	TRBJ2-6	CASSSRTGGRSGANVLTF	TGTGCCAGCAGCAGCAGGACAGGGGGCCGGTCTGGGGCCAACGTCCTGACTTTC
-	TRBV11-2	-	TRBJ1-5	CASSLGIGGLPQHF	TGTGCCAGCAGCTTAGGAATAGGGGGTTTACCCCAGCATTTT
TRBD1	TRBV5-1	-	TRBJ1-1	CASSPTGTGDFNTEAFF	TGCGCCAGCAGCCCTACCGGGACAGGAGATTTTAACACTGAAGCTTTCTTT
-	TRBV6-5	few	TRBJ2-6	CASSYSNFRGANVLTF	TGTGCCAGCAGTTACTCGAATTTTAGAGGGGCCAACGTCCTGACTTTC
TRBD2	TRBV16	once	TRBJ2-7	CASSQWTSGRREQYF	TGTGCCAGCAGCCAATGGACTAGCGGGAGGAGGGAGCAGTACTTC
TRBD2	TRBV7-2	-	TRBJ2-5	CASSLVFGRGGETQYF	TGTGCCAGCAGCTTAGTTTTCGGACGGGGAGGGGAGACCCAGTACTTC
TRBD2	TRBV9	-	TRBJ2-7	CASSPGGAVNEQYF	TGTGCCAGCAGCCCGGGGGGGGCCGTGAACGAGCAGTACTTC
-	TRBV29-1	-	TRBJ2-1	CSVDPRGEQFF	TGCAGCGTTGATCCGCGAGGGGAGCAGTTCTTC
TRBD1	TRBV5-1	-	TRBJ1-2	CASSFGDRHYGYTF	TGCGCCAGCAGCTTTGGGGACAGGCACTATGGCTACACCTTC
TRBD1	TRBV6-1	few	TRBJ1-4	CASSEVRDREEEKLFF	TGTGCCAGCAGTGAAGTCCGGGACAGGGAAGAAGAAAAACTGTTTTTT
TRBD1	TRBV27	-	TRBJ2-7	CASRGTGMSYEQYF	TGTGCCAGCAGAGGGACAGGGATGAGCTACGAGCAGTACTTC
TRBD1	TRBV2	once	TRBJ2-7	CASSLGQGGPLAQYF	TGTGCCAGCAGCCTCGGACAGGGTGGCCCGTTGGCGCAGTACTTC
-	TRBV6-1	-	TRBJ2-7	CASRTAIFSSYEQYF	TGTGCCAGCCGGACAGCTATATTTTCCTCCTACGAGCAGTACTTC
-	TRBV2	-	TRBJ2-3	CASSERLAGTDTQYF	TGTGCCAGCAGTGAAAGGCTAGCTGGCACAGATACGCAGTATTTT
TRBD2	TRBV30	-	TRBJ2-1	CAWRKVAGLNEQFF	TGTGCCTGGAGAAAAGTAGCGGGATTAAATGAGCAGTTCTTC
TRBD1	TRBV27	-	TRBJ1-5	CASSFDRGMGQPQHF	TGTGCCAGCAGTTTCGACAGGGGAATGGGACAGCCCCAGCATTTT
-	TRBV7-8	-	TRBJ2-5	CASSAGQRETQYF	TGTGCCAGCAGCGCCGGACAGAGGGAGACCCAGTACTTC
-	TRBV11-2	once	TRBJ2-2	CASSPRLKNTGELFF	TGTGCCAGCAGCCCCAGGCTAAAGAACACCGGGGAGCTGTTTTTT
-	TRBV5-6	-	TRBJ1-3	CASSFRTASGNTIYF	TGCGCCAGCAGCTTTCGAACAGCCTCTGGAAACACCATATATTTT
TRBD1	TRBV18	-	TRBJ2-2	CASSPWKDRLNTGELFF	TGTGCCAGCTCCCCATGGAAGGACAGGTTGAACACCGGGGAGCTGTTTTTT
TRBD2	TRBV7-8	-	TRBJ2-7	CASSLATSGGILYEQYF	TGTGCCAGCAGCTTAGCAACTAGCGGGGGGATTCTATACGAGCAGTACTTC
TRBD2	TRBV9	few	TRBJ2-1	CASSVGSGSYNEQFF	TGTGCCAGCAGCGTAGGTAGCGGGAGCTACAATGAGCAGTTCTTC
TRBD2	TRBV2	-	TRBJ2-1	CASRGGTSGRYNEQFF	TGTGCCAGCAGGGGGGGGACTAGCGGACGCTACAATGAGCAGTTCTTC
-	TRBV6-5	-	TRBJ2-7	CASSVSLHAREQYF	TGTGCCAGCAGTGTCTCCCTCCACGCACGGGAGCAGTACTTC
TRBD2	TRBV28	-	TRBJ2-7	CASSLDRLAGTYEQYF	TGTGCCAGCAGTTTAGACCGACTAGCGGGTACCTACGAGCAGTACTTC
-	TRBV5-1	-	TRBJ2-5	CASSPISGSEETQYF	TGCGCCAGCAGCCCCATTTCCGGGTCGGAGGAGACCCAGTACTTC
TRBD1	TRBV9	once	TRBJ1-5	CASSATGQGIQPQHF	TGTGCCAGCAGCGCAACGGGACAGGGAATCCAGCCCCAGCATTTT
TRBD1	TRBV5-4	-	TRBJ1-3	CASSIDRGSGNTIYF	TGTGCCAGCAGCATAGACAGGGGCTCTGGAAACACCATATATTTT
TRBD2	TRBV2	few	TRBJ2-7	CASSRPGTTSYEQYF	TGTGCCAGCAGTCGACCCGGGACTACTTCCTACGAGCAGTACTTC
TRBD2	TRBV2	-	TRBJ2-1	CASSVLAGGPYNEQFF	TGTGCCAGCAGTGTTCTAGCGGGGGGGCCCTACAATGAGCAGTTCTTC
-	TRBV6-5	-	TRBJ2-2	CASSYQGFSGELFF	TGTGCCAGCAGTTATCAGGGATTTTCCGGGGAGCTGTTTTTT
-	TRBV29-1	-	TRBJ1-4	CSPTEVSREKLFF	TGCAGCCCGACCGAGGTCTCTCGGGAAAAACTGTTTTTT
-	TRBV29-1	few	TRBJ1-4	CSVSRGSVSANEKLFF	TGCAGCGTCTCTAGGGGTTCGGTGTCGGCTAATGAAAAACTGTTTTTT
-	TRBV6-1	-	TRBJ1-1	CASSTTESNTEAFF	TGTGCCAGCAGCACGACAGAGTCGAACACTGAAGCTTTCTTT
-	TRBV10-3	-	TRBJ1-4	CAISESLYEKLFF	TGTGCCATCAGTGAGTCTCTGTATGAAAAACTGTTTTTT
-	TRBV5-1	-	TRBJ2-1	CASSWETDYPNEQFF	TGCGCCAGCAGCTGGGAAACGGACTATCCCAATGAGCAGTTCTTC
TRBD1	TRBV9	-	TRBJ2-7	CASSPPGTGSSYEQYF	TGTGCCAGCAGCCCCCCGGGGACAGGGTCTTCCTACGAGCAGTACTTC
-	TRBV7-9	-	TRBJ2-3	CASSSLGEDGTDTQYF	TGTGCCAGCAGCTCCCTGGGGGAGGATGGGACAGATACGCAGTATTTT
TRBD1	TRBV13	-	TRBJ1-1	CASSLGPHLGTGNTEAFF	TGTGCCAGCAGCTTAGGCCCCCACCTAGGGACAGGGAACACTGAAGCTTTCTTT
-	TRBV5-1	many	TRBJ2-1	CASSLAVVSDEQFF	TGCGCCAGCAGCTTGGCCGTGGTGAGCGATGAGCAGTTCTTC
-	TRBV5-1	-	TRBJ2-7	CASRPYSEGPYEQYF	TGCGCCAGCAGACCCTACTCGGAGGGGCCCTACGAGCAGTACTTC
-	TRBV7-6	-	TRBJ1-4	CASSLAGGISEKLFF	TGTGCCAGCAGCTTAGCGGGGGGGATAAGTGAAAAACTGTTTTTT